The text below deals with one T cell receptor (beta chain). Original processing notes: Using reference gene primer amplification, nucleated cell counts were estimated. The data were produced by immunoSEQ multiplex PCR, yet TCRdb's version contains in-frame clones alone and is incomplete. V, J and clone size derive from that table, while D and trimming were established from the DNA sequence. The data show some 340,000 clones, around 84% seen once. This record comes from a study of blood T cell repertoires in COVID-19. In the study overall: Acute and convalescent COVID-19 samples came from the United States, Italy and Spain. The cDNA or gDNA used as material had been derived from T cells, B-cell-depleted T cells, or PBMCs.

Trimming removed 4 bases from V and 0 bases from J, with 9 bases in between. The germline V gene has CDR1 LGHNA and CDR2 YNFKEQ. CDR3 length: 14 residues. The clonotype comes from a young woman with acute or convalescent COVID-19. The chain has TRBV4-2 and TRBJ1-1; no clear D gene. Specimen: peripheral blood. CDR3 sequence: CASSPGIMNTEAFF. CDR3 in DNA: TGTGCCAGCAGCCCCGGGATAATGAACACTGAAGCTTTCTTT.